Below, one T cell receptor beta chain is given with its context. CDR3 length: 12 amino acids. Trimming pared 3 bases from V and 8 bases from J, leaving 9 bases between. Germline V lookup: CDR1 SGHNT, CDR2 YYREEE (reference sequence). This specimen belongs to a study of T cell changes during pregnancy in multiple sclerosis. TCRdb's copy holds only in-frame clones and misses some; the assay was immunoSEQ multiplex PCR. The sample lists tens of thousands of clones, 90% to 95% occurring once. The gene calls are TRBV5-4 and TRBJ2-4, with D possibly TRBD2 on 6 matching bases. The TCR originated in a female donor with multiple sclerosis, enrolled in a pregnancy study. Source: CD4+ T cells from peripheral blood mononuclear cells, taken in the second trimester of pregnancy. In nucleotides, the CDR3 is TGTGCCAGCAGCTCACCTAGCGACATTCAGTACTTC. Translating it yields CASSSPSDIQYF.